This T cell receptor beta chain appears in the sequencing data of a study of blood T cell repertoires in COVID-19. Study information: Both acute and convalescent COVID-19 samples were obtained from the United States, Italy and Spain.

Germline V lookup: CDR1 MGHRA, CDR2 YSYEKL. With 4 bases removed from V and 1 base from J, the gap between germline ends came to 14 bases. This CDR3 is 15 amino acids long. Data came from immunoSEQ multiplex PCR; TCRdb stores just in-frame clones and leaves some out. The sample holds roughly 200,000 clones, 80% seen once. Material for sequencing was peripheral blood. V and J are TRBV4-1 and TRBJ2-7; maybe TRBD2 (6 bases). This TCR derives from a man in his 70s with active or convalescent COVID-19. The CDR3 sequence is CASSPGQGGSYEQYF. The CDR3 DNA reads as TGCGCCAGCAGCCCCGGTCAGGGAGGTTCCTACGAGCAGTACTTC.